This TCR beta chain originates from a study of CD8+ T cells in alopecia areata. Sequencing relied on a cDNA template that was reverse transcribed from extracted RNA. Assay: immunoSEQ multiplex PCR; the TCRdb copy retains only in-frame clones and omits some. The sample yields around 50,000 clones, 96% seen once. The sample was CD8+ T cells sorted from blood, taken at week 0. This clonotype originated in a human donor with alopecia areata.

The chain's CDR3 is CASSPIATSTDTQYF. CDR3 nucleotides: TGTGCCAGCAGTCCAATCGCCACTAGCACAGATACGCAGTATTTT. The V gene is TRBV6-5, the J gene TRBJ2-3, with D uncertain. Looked up from germline, CDR1 is MNHEY and CDR2 is SVGAGI. The CDR3 sequence is 15 residues long. V lost 5 bases to trimming and J lost 0 bases, with 12 bases between them.